These T cell receptor beta chains were read from a single sample in a study of blood T cells in healthy people across ages. TCRdb processed the 5' RACE reads anew with MiXCR; each CDR3 protein has one entry. The data hold approximately 360,000 distinct CDR3 sequences, with 45% to 60% observed a single time. The sample comprised blood. The receptors were sampled from a man between 60 and 75 years old in good health. CDR3s leave out the opening cysteine and the closing phenylalanine or tryptophan. A D gene is named only where the DNA matches it firmly.

TRBV4-2,TRBJ2-7,.,ASSQGSGDYEQY
TRBV28,TRBJ2-5,.,ASSSLAYNEQY
TRBV4-1,TRBJ1-5,.,ASSPELDSLVGNQPQH
TRBV9,TRBJ1-1,.,ASSLDGTLAEAF
TRBV6-4,TRBJ2-1,TRBD2,ASSKSGRGYNEQF
TRBV20-1,TRBJ2-2,TRBD1,SARDRGQGFSTNTGELF
TRBV7-2,TRBJ2-5,.,ASSLMGRGGETQY
TRBV20-1,.,.,SARGNGAYEQY
TRBV19,.,.,ASSTVYEQY
TRBV4-1,TRBJ1-2,.,ASSLSGRLSYGYT